The T cell receptor (beta chain) under discussion was sequenced for a study of blood T cells in healthy people across ages. The study's findings and limits: Older age went with lower TCR beta diversity per million T cells, in a roughly linear way. A greater number of naive CD4+ cells and higher diversity distinguished long-lived donors from aged donors.

PCR was performed a second time for 7 to 11 cycles using a sample-barcoded 5' primer and a J-beta primer mix. The template-switch adaptor, which had 12 random nucleotides, put a tag on each cDNA molecule. Every sample gave at least 3 million paired-end reads containing CDR3. MiXCR, applied by TCRdb to the 5' RACE reads, yields one record per CDR3 protein. Here the sample spans around 870,000 distinct CDR3 sequences, around 28% being singletons. This clonotype has a count of ten or more. As yet, its antigen is unknown. The TCR comes from an elderly woman in good health. Sequencing input: blood.

This chain's CDR3 is CASSSDRGSYQETQYF. The CDR3 nucleotides are TGTGCCAGCAGCTCCGACAGGGGGTCGTACCAAGAGACCCAGTACTTC. The chain joins TRBV12-3 or TRBV12-4 to TRBJ2-5; 9 positions match TRBD1. V gave up 6 bases and J gave up 0 bases; unmatched junction bases: 8. The CDR3 runs 16 residues.